This TCR beta chain was obtained from a study of blood T cell repertoires in COVID-19 (TCRdb year 2020). For the wider study: Samples from collaborators originated in the United States, Italy and Spain and spanned both the acute and convalescent phases of COVID-19. The samples were drawn from two sources: the first 160 participants of the ongoing ImmuneRACE study, and 1,000 to 1,500 subjects contributed by 6 global collaborators. The sample metadata nearly always contained a de-identified subject ID, COVID-19 status, age in years and sex. The repertoires were made available in a free public database intended to serve as a resource for research on the immune response to SARS-CoV-2. Subjects who had been exposed to COVID-19, were actively infected with it, or had recovered from it provided the deeply sampled blood TCRbeta repertoires that made up the dataset. The material from the prospective study consisted of cDNA or gDNA derived from T cells, B-cell-depleted T cells, or PBMCs. HLA class I and class II types, where available, came from metadata supplied by the sample provider rather than from assay-based typing. The study at large found these results: The quantity of clinical and demographic metadata differed by source and by participant and was supplied without curation.

Each collaborating institution followed its own protocols to collect whole blood in K2EDTA tubes. For TCRbeta analysis, collaborators shipped samples in one of three forms: frozen whole blood, isolated PBMCs, or DNA extracted from either of those sample types. Turning to this clone: There is no known antigen for this receptor. The input lacks base qualities; no much larger clone sits a single base away.

The immunoSEQ Assay, a bias-controlled multiplex PCR, was used to amplify TCRbeta CDR3 regions from genomic DNA. In the source study's methods: The number of nucleated cells in each sample was estimated by amplification of reference gene primers within the assay. Sequence reads were collapsed and filtered to measure the absolute abundance of every unique TCRbeta CDR3 rearrangement. For each sample, productive Simpson clonality was calculated as the square root of Simpson's diversity index over productive rearrangements. Held by TCRdb, this immuneACCESS table contains in-frame sequences only and omits some clones. Under half of the omission traces to an unresolved V gene where checked; the cause of the rest is unknown. From that table come the V and J calls and clone size; the DNA was used to work out D and trimming. The sample table shows around 70,000 clones, and under 85% are seen once. The ten largest clonotypes hold approximately 21% of the sample.

From the germline V gene, CDR1 is ENHRY and CDR2 is SYGVKD. Trimming takes 2 bases from V and 5 bases from J, and the germline ends sit 13 bases apart. Taken from cysteine to phenylalanine, the CDR3 has 14 residues. Only the CDR3 portion is preserved as DNA: 42 bases, with reading frame beginning at the first base. The rearranged segments are TRBV10-3 and TRBJ2-7, and TRBD2 may be the D gene, going by 5 matching bases. The sequence was obtained from a man in his sixties or seventies with acute or convalescent COVID-19. The sample taken for sequencing was peripheral blood. The nucleotides read TGTGCCATCAGTGAGGGACTGGCTGTGGACGAGCAGTACTTC. Its product reads: CAISEGLAVDEQYF.